This T cell receptor (beta chain) is drawn from a study of blood T cell repertoires in COVID-19. Study at large: The study drew acute and convalescent COVID-19 samples from the United States, Italy and Spain. Sample material is recorded as cDNA or gDNA derived from T cells, B-cell-depleted T cells, or PBMCs.

V gave up 4 bases and J gave up 5 bases; unmatched junction bases: 9. The CDR3 consists of 15 residues. Germline CDR1 reads SGHDT; CDR2 reads YYEEEE. Points on this clone: Other nucleotide sequences from this sample produce the same CDR3.

As handled by the study authors: Researchers report that nucleated cell counts were estimated from reference gene primer amplification. Sequencing used immunoSEQ multiplex PCR; TCRdb keeps in-frame clones, though not all of them. From that table come the V and J calls and clone size; the DNA was used to work out D and trimming. The sample has about 200,000 clones, 60% to 85% seen once. The sequenced sample consisted of peripheral blood. The chain combines TRBV5-6 with TRBJ2-5, with TRBD1 matching 9 bases. The clonotype was recovered from a woman aged 70-85 years with acute or convalescent COVID-19. The CDR3 nucleotides read TGTGCCAGCAGCCTAGGGACAGGGAAGGGTGAGACCCAGTACTTC. It specifies CASSLGTGKGETQYF.